A single TCR beta chain is shown here with its context. There is no known antigen for this receptor. No clone much larger than this one lies a single base away; base qualities are absent. Focal radiation therapy combined with CTLA-4 blockade (ipilimumab) was tested in patients with chemo-refractory metastatic non-small-cell lung cancer. The CDR3 contains 13 residues, cysteine and phenylalanine counted. CDR3 DNA only is kept here, 39 bases in frame from base 1. V is pruned by 3 bases and J by 4 bases, leaving 5 bases of the junction without a gene match. From a lookup of the germline V gene, CDR1 and CDR2 are SQVTM and ANQGSEA. The record originates from a study of radiotherapy plus CTLA-4 blockade in lung cancer (dated by TCRdb to the late 2010s). Study-level background: Among enrolled patients, around 20% had an objective response and roughly 31% reached disease control. Overall study results and their limits: TCR clones derived from tumors expanded in peripheral blood after treatment with radiotherapy and ipilimumab. Increased serum interferon-beta after radiation, together with early dynamic changes in blood T cell clones, were reported to be the strongest predictors of response.

Libraries were constructed by the immunoSEQ multiplex PCR assay. Held by TCRdb, this immuneACCESS table contains in-frame sequences only and omits some clones. Under half of the omission traces to an unresolved V gene where checked; the cause of the rest is unknown. A total of around 45,000 clones appear in this sample, around 72% of them only once. 3% to 4.5% of the sample is held by the ten biggest clonotypes. The rearrangement combines TRBV29-1 with TRBJ1-2, and 7 junctional nucleotides match TRBD1. Sequences were derived from peripheral blood, sampled from a patient treated with radiotherapy plus ipilimumab. The clonotype was recovered from a human donor with non-small cell lung cancer who had a complete response to radiotherapy plus ipilimumab. The DNA sequence is TGCAGCGTTGACCACTGGACAGGCTATGGCTACACCTTC. It is translated as CSVDHWTGYGYTF.